The clone carrying this T cell receptor (beta chain) appeared a single time. Germline V lookup: CDR1 MNHEY, CDR2 SVGAGI. The CDR3 totals 13 residues. Trimming stripped 4 bases from V and 3 bases from J, with 7 bases between. These data originate in a study of blood T cell repertoires in COVID-19. Study-level information: Sites across the United States, Italy and Spain contributed samples from acute and convalescent COVID-19. The cDNA or gDNA used as material had been derived from T cells, B-cell-depleted T cells, or PBMCs.

Original methodology: Estimated nucleated cell counts came from reference gene primer amplification. The table came from immunoSEQ multiplex PCR; TCRdb's copy has only in-frame clones and leaves some out. That table supplies the V and J calls and clone size; D and trimming were determined from the DNA. The sample includes over 200,000 clones, approximately 83% of them seen just once. The chain combines TRBV6-5 with TRBJ1-5, with D perhaps TRBD1 (5 bases). This receptor was obtained from a man aged 40-49 years with acute or convalescent COVID-19. The sequenced material came from peripheral blood. CDR3 nucleotide sequence: TGTGCCAGCAGTTTAGGGGCCAATCAGCCCCAGCATTTT. Protein: CASSLGANQPQHF.